The 6 T cell receptor beta chains given below trace back to one sample, sequenced in a study of blood T cell repertoires in COVID-19. Repertoires were generated with immunoSEQ multiplex PCR, while TCRdb's copy carries only in-frame clones and drops some. This sample carries approximately 300,000 clones, 85% of them seen once, and the ten largest clones take 4.1%. Specimen: peripheral blood. Every receptor here comes from a woman between 50 and 59 years old with active or convalescent COVID-19.

The chain is built from TRBV30 and TRBJ2-5, with D hard to call. The CDR3 spans 15 residues. Per germline, CDR1 GTSNPN and CDR2 SVGIG (reference sequence). Trimming removed 1 base from V and 1 base from J, with 13 bases in between. This chain's CDR3 is CAWSDPSRGQETQYF. The CDR3 DNA sequence: TGTGCCTGGAGTGACCCCTCTCGCGGCCAAGAGACCCAGTACTTC.

This clone came up once. This chain uses TRBV9 with TRBJ2-1, with TRBD2 matching 12 bases. The V gene's germline CDR1 is SGDLS and CDR2 YYNGEE. The CDR3 runs to 18 residues. The V gene end was trimmed by 0 bases and the J gene end by 0 bases; junction bases not matched to a gene: 4. This CDR3 reads CASSVDASGGGSYNEQFF. CDR3 in DNA: TGTGCCAGCAGCGTAGACGCTAGCGGGGGGGGCTCCTACAATGAGCAGTTCTTC.

The V gene is TRBV5-1, the J gene TRBJ1-1; no clear D gene. This CDR3 spans 14 amino acids. Germline CDR1 reads SGHRS; CDR2 reads YFSETQ. Deletions cut 0 bases from V and 2 bases from J, with 8 bases between. In DNA, the CDR3 is TGCGCCAGCAGCTTGGTTGTCAGTAACACTGAAGCTTTCTTT. The encoded protein is CASSLVVSNTEAFF.

The chain has TRBV5-4 and TRBJ2-5; D remains unclear. Germline values: CDR1 SGHNT, CDR2 YYREEE (reference sequence). The CDR3 totals 14 residues. Trimming removed 5 bases at V and 1 base at J, with 12 bases between. CDR3 sequence: CASRKEYIQETQYF. The CDR3 nucleotides read TGTGCCAGCAGGAAGGAGTATATCCAAGAGACCCAGTACTTC.

The chain is built from TRBV7-2 and TRBJ2-7, with 10 positions matching TRBD2. J was trimmed by 0 bases and V by 6 bases; bases with no gene match: 8. Germline V gene data show CDR1 as SGHTA and CDR2 as FQGNSA. CDR3 length: 16 amino acids. The CDR3 loop reads CASSQGRTSGSYEQYF. The CDR3 DNA sequence: TGTGCCAGCAGTCAGGGTCGGACTAGCGGCTCCTACGAGCAGTACTTC.

The chain joins TRBV9 to TRBJ1-2; TRBD1 matches at 9 bases. The CDR3 length is 17 residues. Trimming at V came to 0 bases and at J to 1 base, leaving 7 bases not matched to a gene. Germline V gene lookup returns CDR1 SGDLS and CDR2 YYNGEE. CDR3 nucleotides: TGTGCCAGCAGCGTAGCTGACAGGGGGTTCGGTAACTATGGCTACACCTTC. This encodes CASSVADRGFGNYGYTF.